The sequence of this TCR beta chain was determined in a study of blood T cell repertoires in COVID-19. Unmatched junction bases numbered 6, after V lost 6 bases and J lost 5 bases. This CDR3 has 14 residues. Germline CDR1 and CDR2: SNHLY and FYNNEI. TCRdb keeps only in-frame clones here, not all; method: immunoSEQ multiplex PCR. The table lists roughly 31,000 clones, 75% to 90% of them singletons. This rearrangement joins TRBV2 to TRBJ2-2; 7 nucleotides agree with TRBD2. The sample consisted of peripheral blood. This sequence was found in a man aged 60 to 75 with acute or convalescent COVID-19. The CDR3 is CASRAGFRTGELFF. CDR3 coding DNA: TGTGCCAGCAGAGCGGGATTTCGGACCGGGGAGCTGTTTTTT.